The 17 T cell receptor beta chains reported below all come from one sample, sequenced in a study of cytomegalovirus exposure and HLA in healthy donors. The PCR made use of 60 Vbeta and 13 Jbeta primers. Data came from immunoSEQ multiplex PCR; TCRdb stores just in-frame clones and leaves some out. Seen here are 50,000 to 60,000 clones, about three quarters observed once, and the top ten hold 3%. Sample: PBMCs. Every receptor here comes from a young man in good health and CMV-seronegative.

The CDR3 loop reads CASSLGTSGRSGELFF. The CDR3 DNA sequence: TGTGCCAGCAGCTTAGGGACTAGCGGGAGGTCCGGGGAGCTGTTTTTT. This sequence joins TRBV7-2 and TRBJ2-2; 14 nucleotides match TRBD2. Trimming at V came to 1 base and at J to 6 bases, leaving 1 base not matched to a gene. Looked up from germline, CDR1 is SGHTA and CDR2 is FQGNSA. CDR3 length equals 16 residues.

This clone was picked up a small number of times. The gene calls are TRBV6-1 and TRBJ1-4; D gene uncertain. The CDR3 totals 12 residues. Trimming cost V 8 bases and J 7 bases, with 11 bases left between them. Per germline, CDR1 MNHNS and CDR2 SASEGT. CDR3 loop: CASEGLAEKLFF. As DNA, the CDR3 is TGTGCCAGCGAGGGATTGGCTGAAAAACTGTTTTTT.

The rearrangement links TRBV19 to TRBJ2-7, with D possibly TRBD1 on 6 matching bases. The CDR3 spans 15 residues. With 3 bases removed from V and 0 bases from J, the gap between germline ends came to 12 bases. Germline V gene data show CDR1 as LNHDA and CDR2 as SQIVND (reference sequence). The CDR3 protein is CASSIQGSSSYEQYF. Written as DNA, the CDR3 is TGTGCCAGTAGTATCCAGGGGTCGAGCTCCTACGAGCAGTACTTC.

The genes are TRBV9 and TRBJ1-6, with D perhaps TRBD1 (6 bases). The V end was cut by 0 bases, the J end by 9 bases, with 13 bases between. From germline, CDR1 is SGDLS and CDR2 YYNGEE. This CDR3 is built from 15 residues. CDR3 coding DNA: TGTGCCAGCAGCGTAGGGGACACGGCGGCTTCACCCCTCCACTTT. Residues: CASSVGDTAASPLHF.

V usage is TRBV15 and J usage is TRBJ2-2; perhaps TRBD1 as D (5 bases). The CDR3 spans 14 residues. The V gene's germline CDR1 is LNHNV and CDR2 YYDKDF (reference sequence). V was trimmed by 3 bases and J by 6 bases, leaving 11 bases between them. Here the CDR3 reads CATSRTEYPGELFF. The CDR3 DNA follows: TGTGCCACCAGCAGGACAGAGTATCCCGGGGAGCTGTTTTTT.

This chain links TRBV29-1 with TRBJ1-2; 8 positions match TRBD1. The CDR3 totals 17 residues. Germline V gene sequence: CDR1 SQVTM, CDR2 ANQGSEA. Trimming removed 4 bases from V and 4 bases from J; junction bases left unmatched: 17. CDR3: CSVARQGLKTFSYGYTF. For the CDR3, the DNA is TGCAGCGTTGCACGACAGGGGCTCAAGACCTTTAGCTATGGCTACACCTTC. Full variable domain (remainder filled in from reference TRBV29-1 and TRBJ1-2): SAVISQKPSRDICQRGTSLTIQCQVDSQVTMMFWYRQQPGQSLTLIATANQGSEATYESGFVIDKFPISRPNLTFSTLTVSNMSPEDSSIYLCSVARQGLKTFSYGYTFGSGTRLTVV.

This rearrangement joins TRBV6-4 to TRBJ2-7; 8 positions match TRBD1. Germline values: CDR1 MRHNA, CDR2 SNTAGT. The V gene end was trimmed by 3 bases and the J gene end by 9 bases; junction bases not matched to a gene: 10. This CDR3 is 14 amino acids long. The CDR3 reads CASSESGQGGVQYF. CDR3 coding DNA: TGTGCCAGCAGTGAATCTGGACAGGGAGGTGTGCAGTACTTC.

The chain carries TRBV29-1 and TRBJ1-2, with 7 positions matching TRBD1. This CDR3 has 12 residues. With 4 bases clipped from V and 3 bases from J, the junction kept 2 bases outside the gene matches. CDR1 is SQVTM, CDR2 ANQGSEA, per germline. In DNA, the CDR3 is TGCAGCGTTGGGACAGGAGACTATGGCTACACCTTC. This translates into CSVGTGDYGYTF.

There are a few counts of this clone. The chain uses TRBV18 and TRBJ1-1; 8 nucleotides line up with TRBD1. V shed 1 base and J 5 bases; nucleotides not matched to a gene: 3. The CDR3 extends over 14 amino acids. Germline V CDR1 and CDR2: KGHSH, LQKENI. The CDR3, as DNA: TGTGCCAGCTCACCACGACAGGGGTGGACTGAAGCTTTCTTT. Its protein product is CASSPRQGWTEAFF.

The chain links TRBV4-2 to TRBJ2-7; 8 bases are shared with TRBD2. Germline CDR1 is LGHNA and CDR2 is YNFKEQ. The V gene end was trimmed by 1 base and the J gene end by 2 bases; junction bases not matched to a gene: 10. The CDR3 is 17 residues long. DNA of the CDR3: TGTGCCAGCAGCCAAGTCCGGGGGGGAGGGTTCCCCTACGAGCAGTACTTC. This translates into CASSQVRGGGFPYEQYF.

A single count supports this clone. The V call is TRBV6-6, the J call TRBJ1-2; D remains unclear. The germline V and J ends were trimmed by 5 bases and 8 bases, with 12 bases remaining between them. There are 12 residues in the CDR3. Germline CDR1 MNHNY, CDR2 SVGAGI (reference sequence). CDR3: CASSPRPGGYTF. CDR3 nucleotide sequence: TGTGCCAGCAGTCCCCGACCGGGGGGCTACACCTTC.

This chain links TRBV30 with TRBJ2-6; no clear D gene. Germline loops: CDR1 GTSNPN, CDR2 SVGIG (reference sequence). The CDR3 is 15 amino acids. V lost 3 bases and J lost 0, with 9 bases in between. CDR3 DNA: TGTGCCTGGAGCGGTTTTGGCTCTGGGGCCAACGTCCTGACTTTC. This translates into CAWSGFGSGANVLTF.

The rearrangement links TRBV5-1 to TRBJ2-2; D remains unclear. This CDR3 spans 14 amino acids. Deletions cut 0 bases from V and 4 bases from J, with 7 bases between. The germline gives CDR1 SGHRS, CDR2 YFSETQ. The CDR3 DNA is TGCGCCAGCAGCTTGGAACGGAGCACCGGGGAGCTGTTTTTT. Translation: CASSLERSTGELFF.

The gene calls are TRBV2 and TRBJ2-7; 12 positions match TRBD2. Per the germline V gene, CDR1 is SNHLY and CDR2 is FYNNEI. The CDR3 consists of 15 residues. V trimming: 4 bases; J trimming: 4 bases; junction bases outside the gene matches: 5. In DNA, the CDR3 is TGTGCCAGCAGTGCGACTAGCGGGAGATCGTACGAGCAGTACTTC. Translation: CASSATSGRSYEQYF.

The CDR3 region is CASSGLSGRRDEQYF. CDR3 nucleotide sequence: TGCGCCAGCAGTGGGTTAAGTGGGCGGAGGGACGAGCAGTACTTC. This sequence joins TRBV5-1 and TRBJ2-7; D perhaps matches TRBD2 (6 bases). This CDR3 is built from 15 residues. Trimming left V 5 bases short and J 5 bases short, with 20 bases between. Germline CDR1 is SGHRS and CDR2 is YFSETQ.

The V and J genes are TRBV10-3 and TRBJ2-2; D ambiguous. The CDR3 runs 14 residues. Germline assignment: CDR1 ENHRY and CDR2 SYGVKD. Between the trimmed V and J ends, which lost 5 bases and 0 bases, there was a span of 7 bases. The CDR3 DNA sequence: TGTGCCATCAGTACCGACTCGAACACCGGGGAGCTGTTTTTT. Encoded protein: CAISTDSNTGELFF.

The genes are TRBV7-2 and TRBJ1-1, with D unresolved. V was trimmed by 1 base and J by 1 base, leaving 7 bases between them. Per germline, CDR1 SGHTA and CDR2 FQGNSA. This CDR3 comprises 14 residues. The CDR3 spells CASSLVGGNTEAFF. CDR3 bases: TGTGCCAGCAGCTTAGTCGGAGGGAACACTGAAGCTTTCTTT.